These T cell receptor beta chains were read from a single sample in a study of monozygotic twins with inflammatory bowel disease. TCRdb reanalyzed the 5' RACE reads, giving one entry per CDR3 protein sequence and no DNA. Here the sample table reports around 380,000 distinct CDR3 sequences. Sequencing was done on a sample of blood. The receptors come from a human donor with ulcerative colitis or Crohn's disease, or a healthy co-twin of an affected twin (not recorded which). Each CDR3 is given with its conserved first and last residue.

j_call v_call cdr3_aa
TRBJ1-1 TRBV7-9 CASSPGHRFEAFF
TRBJ2-3 TRBV5-5 CASSRPRQGFGTDTQYF
TRBJ1-1 TRBV6-4 CASRSIPGGEAEAFF
TRBJ2-5 TRBV5-1 CASSSGTSGALEETQYF
TRBJ2-2 TRBV12-3/TRBV12-4 CASSFFSANTGELFF
TRBJ2-7 TRBV3-1 CASSYSSGRVEQYF
TRBJ2-7 TRBV5-1 CASSTASRQGGIVYEQYF
TRBJ1-1 TRBV11-2 CASSFRGTGGKAFF
TRBJ2-1 TRBV5-1 CASSLVARTGVGNEQFF
TRBJ2-1 TRBV7-2 CASSYGLASNEQFF
TRBJ1-2 TRBV11-1 CASSSPPTTGQGIYGYTF
TRBJ1-5 TRBV30 CAWSDAGLNQPQHF
TRBJ2-3 TRBV6-5 CASSYYRGSTDTQYF
TRBJ1-2 TRBV28 CGTGLLANYGYTF
TRBJ2-5 TRBV20-1 CSPYRTSGEETQYF
TRBJ2-2 TRBV11-1 CASSYLGGGELFF
TRBJ1-2 TRBV20-1 CSARGGHYGYTF
TRBJ2-7 TRBV24-1 CATSDNRDSPFYEQYF
TRBJ2-2 TRBV12-3/TRBV12-4 CASSFHRDRTGELFF
TRBJ2-1 TRBV5-1 CASSGRGRPYNEQFF
TRBJ1-6 TRBV5-1 CASSLDWNSPLHF
TRBJ2-7 TRBV2 CASSDPTSGTYEQYF
TRBJ2-7 TRBV15 CATSRAGGASYEQYF
TRBJ2-5 TRBV4-2 CASSQDLGRGGETQYF
TRBJ1-4 TRBV14 CASSQGFGKLFF
TRBJ2-1 TRBV6-2/TRBV6-3 CASTATLRYEQFF
TRBJ2-1 TRBV6-5 CASSSKGPSSYNEQFF